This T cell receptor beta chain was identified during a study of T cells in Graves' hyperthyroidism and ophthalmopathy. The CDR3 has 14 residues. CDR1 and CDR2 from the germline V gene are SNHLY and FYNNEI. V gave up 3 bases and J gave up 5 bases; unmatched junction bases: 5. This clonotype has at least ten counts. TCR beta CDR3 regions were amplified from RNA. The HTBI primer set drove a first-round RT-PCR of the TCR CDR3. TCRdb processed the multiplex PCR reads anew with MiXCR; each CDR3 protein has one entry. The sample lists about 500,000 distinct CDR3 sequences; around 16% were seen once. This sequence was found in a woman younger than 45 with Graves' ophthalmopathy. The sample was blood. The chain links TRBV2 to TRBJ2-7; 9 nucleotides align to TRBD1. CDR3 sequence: CASSDGTGSHEQYF. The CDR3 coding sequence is TGTGCCAGCAGTGACGGGACAGGGAGTCACGAGCAGTACTTC.